This entry features one T cell receptor (beta chain) sequence. The antigen is undetermined. V gave up 4 bases and J gave up 5 bases; unmatched junction bases: 10. The CDR3 runs to 15 residues. CDR1 SGDLS and CDR2 YYNGEE come from the germline V gene. This specimen belongs to a study of T cell responses to AZD1222 COVID-19 vaccine. Study-wide context: Second doses were pooled across both intervals (about 4 or about 12 weeks). Overall study results and limits: After two AZD1222 doses, spike-specific TCR breadth and depth rose versus day 0. Close to half of all spike-specific TCRs reportedly target regions of the variants that are unmutated.

Profiling relied on immunoSEQ multiplex PCR, and the TCRdb table lists in-frame clones only, not all of them. Here the sample spans 85,000 to 130,000 clones, more than 75% being singletons. The V gene is TRBV9, the J gene TRBJ1-2, with 8 positions matching TRBD1. Sequencing was performed on peripheral blood, taken on day 0 of AZD1222 vaccination. This receptor was identified in an adult in good health. Here the CDR3 reads CASSKGAGGVYGYTF. DNA for the CDR3: TGTGCCAGCAGCAAAGGGGCAGGGGGCGTGTATGGCTACACCTTC.